The rows below give T cell receptor beta chains drawn from one sample of a study of T cells in Graves' hyperthyroidism and ophthalmopathy. A single record per CDR3 protein comes from TCRdb applying MiXCR to the multiplex PCR reads. In the table there are some 92,000 distinct CDR3 sequences, about 40% of which are singletons. The sequencing input was peripheral blood or thyroid tissue (not recorded which). These TCRs come from a woman in her thirties with Graves' hyperthyroidism. Both conserved end residues are part of each CDR3. The order of the fields is D gene, clone size, V gene, J gene, CDR3 DNA, CDR3 protein. D genes are given only for firm matches. Clone size is stated in some rows and not others, as once, few, many or a class when expanded.

>-|-|TRBV12-3/TRBV12-4|TRBJ2-7
TGTGCCAGCAGGGATTTTTTCCGGGACATGACCTACGAGCAGTACTTC
CASRDFFRDMTYEQYF
>-|many|TRBV7-2|TRBJ2-7
TGTGCCAGCAGCTTCCCAGTTAGGGGGGGTATGCACTTC
CASSFPVRGGMHF
>-|many|TRBV5-1|TRBJ2-2
TGCTCCAGCAGCGTGGGCCAGGCTAACACCGGGGAGCTGTTTTTT
CSSSVGQANTGELFF
>-|many|TRBV20-1|TRBJ2-5
TGCAGTGCCGGGGAGCCCCTCCAAGAGACCCAGTACTTC
CSAGEPLQETQYF
>TRBD1|many|TRBV19|TRBJ1-1
TGTGCCAGTAGCTTCGACAGGGTGAGTCCTGAAGCTTTCTTT
CASSFDRVSPEAFF
>TRBD1|-|TRBV28|TRBJ1-2
TGTGCCAGCAGTTTTGTCAGGGGGCGCAAGGGCTACACCTTC
CASSFVRGRKGYTF
>-|many|TRBV6-5|TRBJ2-7
TGTGCCAGCAGTTACTCGACACACTTCTCCTACGAGCAGTACTTC
CASSYSTHFSYEQYF
>-|-|TRBV9|TRBJ2-2
TGTGCCAGCAGACAATCTCACCCCACCGGGGAGCTGTTTTTT
CASRQSHPTGELFF
>TRBD2|many|TRBV20-1|TRBJ2-3
TGTAGTGCTAGAGATAGCGCGGGGGACACAGATACGCAGTATTTT
CSARDSAGDTDTQYF
>-|many|TRBV5-1|TRBJ2-7
TGCGCCAGCAGCTTGGTGCAGGCCCCCTACGAGCAGTACTTC
CASSLVQAPYEQYF
>TRBD1|-|TRBV28|TRBJ2-7
TGTGCCACCAGTCCCGGGACAGGGGGTTCATCCTACGAGCAGTACTTC
CATSPGTGGSSYEQYF